The 32 T cell receptor beta chains listed next were all sequenced from one sample in a study of blood T cell repertoires in COVID-19. The table came from immunoSEQ multiplex PCR; TCRdb's copy has only in-frame clones and leaves some out. The repertoire holds approximately 330,000 clones, with 90% as singletons. The sample consisted of peripheral blood. These TCRs come from a woman aged 40-49 years with COVID-19, enrolled during active disease.

V usage is TRBV5-1 and J usage is TRBJ2-3; TRBD2 is a possible D gene (6 bases). Trimming removed 4 bases at V and 4 bases at J, with 19 bases between. CDR3 length equals 16 residues. Per the germline V gene, CDR1 is SGHRS and CDR2 is YFSETQ. CDR3 amino acids: CASSGGTNERADTQYF. The CDR3 region has the DNA TGCGCCAGCAGCGGAGGGACCAACGAAAGGGCAGATACGCAGTATTTT.

The V and J genes are TRBV27 and TRBJ1-2; perhaps TRBD1 as D (5 bases). Trimming pared 3 bases from V and 3 bases from J, leaving 11 bases between. CDR1 is MNHEY, CDR2 SMNVEV, per germline (reference sequence). CDR3 size: 14 residues. Here the CDR3 reads CASSFSGGDYGYTF. The CDR3 DNA follows: TGTGCCAGCAGTTTTTCGGGGGGGGACTATGGCTACACCTTC.

The chain uses TRBV7-9 and TRBJ2-1; weak D call: TRBD1 (6 bases). The V end was cut by 1 base, the J end by 0 bases, with 10 bases between. The CDR3 totals 16 residues. Germline lookup yields CDR1 SEHNR and CDR2 FQNEAQ (reference sequence). This CDR3 is CASSLGGPGSYNEQFF. The CDR3 DNA follows: TGTGCCAGCAGCTTAGGGGGGCCGGGCTCCTACAATGAGCAGTTCTTC.

The rearrangement links TRBV5-1 to TRBJ1-5; 7 bases map to TRBD1. V lost 0 bases, J lost 5 bases, and 11 bases stayed unmatched. The V gene's germline CDR1 is SGHRS and CDR2 YFSETQ. CDR3 length equals 17 residues. CDR3 sequence reads: CASSLEGGQGVDQPQHF. CDR3 in DNA: TGCGCCAGCAGCTTGGAAGGCGGCCAGGGGGTGGATCAGCCCCAGCATTTT.

The chain employs TRBV27 and TRBJ1-5; possible D gene TRBD1, 6 bases. V was cut by 6 bases and J by 4 bases, with 13 bases left in between. Germline values: CDR1 MNHEY, CDR2 SMNVEV (reference sequence). This CDR3 is built from 14 residues. The CDR3 sequence is CASSRSGQNQPQHF. In nucleotides, the CDR3 is TGTGCCAGCAGCCGCTCCGGACAGAATCAGCCCCAGCATTTT.

The V gene is TRBV6-6, the J gene TRBJ2-7, with D possibly matching TRBD1 (6 bases). The germline CDR1 and CDR2 sequences are MNHNY and SVGAGI (reference sequence). V was pared by 6 bases and J by 4 bases, with 19 bases between. There are 15 residues in the CDR3. CDR3 sequence: CASSHRDTTSYEQYF. CDR3 DNA sequence: TGTGCCAGCAGCCACCGGGACACTACTTCTTACGAGCAGTACTTC.

The chain is built from TRBV7-9 and TRBJ1-1, with D unresolved. The length of the CDR3 is 14 residues. V lost 1 base and J lost 10, with 16 bases in between. Germline loops: CDR1 SEHNR, CDR2 FQNEAQ (reference sequence). In nucleotides, the CDR3 is TGTGCCAGCAGCTTAGTCGAGACCCCCGAGGGAGCTTTCTTT. Protein product: CASSLVETPEGAFF.

The chain couples TRBV18 to TRBJ1-6; tentatively, D is TRBD1 (5 bases). The CDR3 has 15 residues. With 4 bases removed from V and 7 bases from J, the gap between germline ends came to 14 bases. Germline V gives CDR1 KGHSH, CDR2 LQKENI. CDR3 DNA: TGTGCCAGCTCACGGCAGGCGGGGGACAATTCACCCCTCCACTTT. Translation gives CASSRQAGDNSPLHF.

The J gene is TRBJ1-6, the V gene TRBV5-6; 9 bases match TRBD1. The germline V gene has CDR1 SGHDT and CDR2 YYEEEE. The CDR3 runs 16 residues. V was pared by 4 bases and J by 6 bases, with 8 bases of the junction left unmatched. The CDR3 DNA reads TGTGCCAGCAGCCGGCGGACAGGGGTAGGTAATTCACCCCTCCACTTT. It specifies CASSRRTGVGNSPLHF.

This clone was observed once. V and J are TRBV27 and TRBJ2-7; possible D gene TRBD1, 6 bases. The CDR3 contains 13 residues. In germline, CDR1 is MNHEY, CDR2 SMNVEV (reference sequence). Trimming left V 10 bases short and J 4 bases short, with 17 bases between. The DNA of the CDR3 is TGTGCCATCTATCCAGGGGCTCCTTACGAGCAGTACTTC. Translating gives CAIYPGAPYEQYF.

In its sample, this clone was seen a few times. The rearrangement links TRBV5-6 to TRBJ2-1, with 8 bases fitting TRBD2. CDR3 length: 16 residues. Looked up from germline, CDR1 is SGHDT and CDR2 is YYEEEE. The trim removed 2 bases at V and 8 bases at J, leaving 12 bases unmatched. CDR3 nucleotides: TGTGCCAGCAGCTTAGGTTACGGGAGGGCCCTCGATGAGCAGTTCTTC. Its protein product is CASSLGYGRALDEQFF.

The table lists this clone with a count of one. The chain recombines TRBV7-2 with TRBJ2-2; a weak D match, TRBD2 (6 bases). This CDR3 is built from 14 residues. The germline V gene has CDR1 SGHTA and CDR2 FQGNSA. V was clipped by 1 base and J by 7 bases, with 10 bases between them. In nucleotides, the CDR3 is TGTGCCAGCAGCTTAGTAGACGGGAGCGGGGAGCTGTTTTTT. Its translation: CASSLVDGSGELFF.

The gene calls are TRBV30 and TRBJ2-7; TRBD1 aligns across 11 bases. V gave up 2 bases and J gave up 2 bases; unmatched junction bases: 8. The CDR3 loop spans 16 amino acids. Per germline, CDR1 GTSNPN and CDR2 SVGIG (reference sequence). The CDR3 region is CAWSSLGTGGAYEQYF. The CDR3 DNA sequence: TGTGCCTGGAGTTCCCTAGGGACAGGGGGGGCCTACGAGCAGTACTTC.

V usage is TRBV4-1 and J usage is TRBJ1-4; 8 bases agree with TRBD1. The junction had 5 bases not matched to a gene; V was cut back by 0 bases and J by 8 bases. The germline CDR1 and CDR2 sequences are MGHRA and YSYEKL. The CDR3 is 15 residues long. CDR3 sequence: CASSQETGAYEKLFF. The CDR3 coding sequence is TGCGCCAGCAGCCAAGAGACAGGGGCTTACGAAAAACTGTTTTTT.

A single count supports this clone. The rearrangement joins TRBV7-2 to TRBJ1-2, with 7 bases lining up with TRBD1. The germline gives CDR1 SGHTA, CDR2 FQGNSA. This CDR3 has 13 residues. Trimming cost V 3 bases and J 7 bases; bases outside gene matches: 5. In DNA, the CDR3 is TGTGCCAGCAGCTTGGCGACAGGGAGTGGCTACACCTTC. Translation: CASSLATGSGYTF.

This rearrangement joins TRBV5-6 to TRBJ2-5; no reliable D call. The length of the CDR3 is 14 residues. V was clipped by 0 bases and J by 5 bases, with 11 bases between them. Germline CDR1 is SGHDT and CDR2 is YYEEEE. DNA for the CDR3: TGTGCCAGCAGCTTGGGCCAGGCCTCCGAGACCCAGTACTTC. The encoded protein is CASSLGQASETQYF.

The rearrangement links TRBV14 to TRBJ1-1, with no clear D. In germline, CDR1 is SGHDN, CDR2 FVKESK. Trimming removed 0 bases at V and 10 bases at J, with 15 bases between. CDR3 length equals 14 residues. The CDR3: CASSQESRRAGAFF. In DNA, the CDR3 is TGTGCCAGCAGCCAAGAGAGCCGCCGAGCGGGAGCTTTCTTT.

The rearrangement uses TRBV12-5 and TRBJ2-7, with 7 positions matching TRBD1. V trimming: 3 bases; J trimming: 6 bases; junction bases outside the gene matches: 8. This CDR3 contains 14 residues. CDR1 and CDR2 (germline): LGHNT, FRNRAP. The CDR3 region has the DNA TGTGCTAGTGGTTTAGGCAGGGGGTCTAGCGAGCAGTACTTC. Residues: CASGLGRGSSEQYF.

V usage is TRBV28 and J usage is TRBJ2-2, with D perhaps TRBD1 (5 bases). V lost 7 bases to trimming and J lost 5 bases, with 20 bases between them. This CDR3 region has 16 residues. Germline assignment: CDR1 MDHEN and CDR2 SYDVKM. The CDR3 spells CASIPRRGTRTGELFF. In DNA form, the CDR3 reads TGTGCCAGCATTCCCAGAAGGGGTACGCGTACCGGGGAGCTGTTTTTT.

The chain couples TRBV4-3 to TRBJ2-7; TRBD2 matches 9 bases. Germline CDR1 and CDR2: LGHNA and YSLEER. The CDR3 loop spans 15 amino acids. The V and J ends lost 0 bases and 4 bases, in that order; junction bases with no gene match: 4. The DNA of the CDR3 is TGCGCCAGCAGCCAAGAAGCAGCGGGAGGATACGAGCAGTACTTC. The encoded protein is CASSQEAAGGYEQYF.

The chain carries TRBV19 and TRBJ1-1; 8 positions match TRBD1. This CDR3 region has 17 residues. The germline V gene has CDR1 LNHDA and CDR2 SQIVND (reference sequence). After removal of 3 bases from V and 1 base from J, the junction contained 10 bases not matched to a gene. CDR3 loop: CASSMMRGDRGNTEAFF. The CDR3 bases are TGTGCCAGTAGTATGATGAGGGGAGACAGGGGGAACACTGAAGCTTTCTTT.

CDR3 amino acids: CASSPLTGLAGERADTQYF. The CDR3 region has the DNA TGTGCCAGCTCACCCTTGACAGGGCTAGCGGGAGAGAGGGCAGATACGCAGTATTTT. This sequence joins TRBV18 and TRBJ2-3, with 10 bases matching TRBD2. V was pared by 3 bases and J by 4 bases, with 16 bases of the junction left unmatched. The germline CDR1 and CDR2 sequences are KGHSH and LQKENI. The CDR3 spans 19 residues.

In DNA form, the CDR3 reads TGTGCCAGCAGCTCAAACCTCAGGTTCCAGTATGGCTACACCTTC. This sequence encodes CASSSNLRFQYGYTF. The chain has TRBV7-8 and TRBJ1-2; no definite D call. V lost 4 bases and J 5 bases, leaving 17 bases between the germline ends. Germline CDR1 reads SGHVS; CDR2 reads FQNEAQ. The CDR3 has 15 residues.

The chain employs TRBV6-6 and TRBJ1-5; perhaps TRBD1 as D (5 bases). The V end was cut by 6 bases, the J end by 1 base, with 10 bases between. CDR3 length: 14 amino acids. Germline V CDR1 and CDR2: MNHNY, SVGAGI (reference sequence). The CDR3 loop reads CASSGGGSNQPQHF. The CDR3 nucleotides read TGTGCCAGCAGCGGGGGGGGGAGCAATCAGCCCCAGCATTTT.

In DNA, the CDR3 is TGTGCCAGCAGCGTGGACACAGGGGGCACTGAAGCTTTCTTT. This encodes CASSVDTGGTEAFF. The chain joins TRBV9 to TRBJ1-1; 8 positions match TRBD1. Germline V gene data show CDR1 as SGDLS and CDR2 as YYNGEE. Unmatched junction bases numbered 4, after V lost 2 bases and J lost 4 bases. The CDR3 runs 14 residues.

The chain couples TRBV20-1 to TRBJ2-1; D might be TRBD1 (5 bases). The CDR3 contains 11 residues. Trimming stripped 5 bases from V and 8 bases from J, with 10 bases between. The germline V gene encodes CDR1 DFQATT and CDR2 SNEGSKA (reference sequence). The CDR3 DNA reads TGCAGTGCTTATCAGGGCTATGAGCAGTTCTTC. Translating it yields CSAYQGYEQFF.

This rearrangement joins TRBV9 to TRBJ2-1; TRBD1 agrees at 8 bases. The CDR3 extends over 15 amino acids. J gave up 3 bases and V 4 bases, and 6 bases lay outside the gene matches. The V gene's germline CDR1 is SGDLS and CDR2 YYNGEE. CDR3 sequence: CASSLRGQDYNEQFF. Written as DNA, the CDR3 is TGTGCCAGCAGCCTCCGGGGACAGGACTACAATGAGCAGTTCTTC.

The chain recombines TRBV28 with TRBJ2-7, with 7 positions matching TRBD1. V dropped 5 bases and J dropped 2; count of bases not matched to a gene: 12. Germline V gives CDR1 MDHEN, CDR2 SYDVKM. The CDR3 extends over 16 amino acids. CDR3 bases: TGTGCCAGCAGTCCAACCGGGACAGCGTTGCCCTACGAGCAGTACTTC. Its translation is CASSPTGTALPYEQYF.

This clone was seen only a few times. The CDR3 loop reads CASSPRTSGMWEQYF. The CDR3 DNA is TGTGCCAGCAGCCCACGGACTAGCGGGATGTGGGAGCAGTACTTC. This chain uses TRBV6-2 or TRBV6-3 with TRBJ2-7; 12 nucleotides align to TRBD2. The CDR3 totals 15 residues. The V and J ends lost 6 bases and 7 bases, in that order; junction bases with no gene match: 10. The germline V gene has CDR1 MNHEY and CDR2 SVGEGT.

V is TRBV9 and J is TRBJ1-1; the match to TRBD1 covers 7 bases. Germline V CDR1 and CDR2: SGDLS, YYNGEE. This CDR3 contains 14 residues. Trimming took 5 bases from V and 2 from J; bases not matched to a gene: 6. CDR3 region: CASSSRGKNTEAFF. CDR3 nucleotide sequence: TGTGCCAGCAGTAGCAGGGGGAAAAACACTGAAGCTTTCTTT.

This chain uses TRBV27 with TRBJ2-1; 9 bases fit TRBD1. This CDR3 has 14 residues. V was pared by 7 bases and J by 4 bases, with 5 bases of the junction left unmatched. Germline values: CDR1 MNHEY, CDR2 SMNVEV (reference sequence). CDR3 nucleotide sequence: TGTGCCAGCAAGGGACAGGGAGCTTACAATGAGCAGTTCTTC. Its protein is CASKGQGAYNEQFF.

V gene TRBV7-2 combines with J gene TRBJ2-1; possibly TRBD1 for D (6 bases). Looked up from germline, CDR1 is SGHTA and CDR2 is FQGNSA. Deletions cut 3 bases from V and 8 bases from J, with 17 bases between. This CDR3 region has 15 residues. The CDR3 DNA is TGTGCCAGCAGCTTGATTGGGACAACCGGGGATGAGCAGTTCTTC. The encoded protein is CASSLIGTTGDEQFF.